Listed below are T cell receptor beta chains from one sample, sequenced in a study of T cell responses to AZD1222 COVID-19 vaccine. Sequenced by immunoSEQ multiplex PCR; TCRdb stores in-frame clones only, minus some. The sample records around 100,000 clones, about 90% being singletons. The sequencing used peripheral blood, collected on day 0 of AZD1222 vaccination. Source of these receptors: an adult in good health. The CDR3 runs from the conserved cysteine through the conserved F or W. Each record gives: J gene, clone size, D gene, V gene, CDR3 DNA, CDR3 protein. D genes are given only for firm matches. Size is omitted from some rows. Given values are once, few, many or a class for expanded clones.

>TRBJ2-1|few|.|TRBV6-1
TGTGCCAGCAGTGAAAAGCTAAGGGGGAATGAGCAGTTCTTC
CASSEKLRGNEQFF
>TRBJ2-1|.|TRBD2|TRBV28
TGTGCCAGCCTAGGGACTAGCGGGAAGAATGAGCAGTTCTTC
CASLGTSGKNEQFF
>TRBJ1-5|once|.|TRBV10-1
TGCGCCAGCAGTGAGGGGAAACTGCAGCCCCAGCATTTT
CASSEGKLQPQHF
>TRBJ1-5|.|.|TRBV6-2/TRBV6-3
TGTGCCAGCAGTTACTCGTCAGTTGTTCAGCCCCAGCATTTT
CASSYSSVVQPQHF
>TRBJ1-1|.|.|TRBV19
TGTGCCAGTAGTATAAGTCAGGTAATGAACACTGAAGCTTTCTTT
CASSISQVMNTEAFF
>TRBJ1-1|.|TRBD1|TRBV5-4
TGTGCCAGCAGCTTCCCCCAGGGGGCGGGGAAGGCTGAAGCTTTCTTT
CASSFPQGAGKAEAFF
>TRBJ1-1|.|.|TRBV6-5
TGTGCCAGCAGTTACTCCCCGGGACGGGACACTGAAGCTTTCTTT
CASSYSPGRDTEAFF
>TRBJ2-2|few|TRBD2|TRBV5-1
TGCGCCAGCAGCCGCCCTAGCGGGGGGAACACCGGGGAGCTGTTTTTT
CASSRPSGGNTGELFF
>TRBJ1-5|.|TRBD1|TRBV24-1
TGTGCCACCAGTGAAGGCAGGGGGCGAAGTCAGCCCCAGCATTTT
CATSEGRGRSQPQHF
>TRBJ2-1|once|TRBD2|TRBV7-3
TGTGCCAGCAGCCCCCAGGCGGGGGGTGGGGATGAGCAGTTCTTC
CASSPQAGGGDEQFF
>TRBJ1-2|.|.|TRBV20-1
TGCAGTGCTGCTGACTTGCGTGGCTACACCTTC
CSAADLRGYTF
>TRBJ2-5|.|.|TRBV5-5
TGTGCCAGCAGCTCAGGGGCGGTTTCGGAGTACTTC
CASSSGAVSEYF
>TRBJ2-5|.|.|TRBV4-3
TGCGCCAGCAGCCAAGATCGCCTCGGCGGGGAGACCCAGTACTTC
CASSQDRLGGETQYF
>TRBJ2-7|.|.|TRBV7-9
TGTGCCAGCAGCTTAGCGAGGGGTACAGTCTATTCCTACGAGCAGTACTTC
CASSLARGTVYSYEQYF
>TRBJ2-2|.|TRBD1|TRBV15
TGTGCCACCAGCAGGGGACAGCTCACCGGGGAGCTGTTTTTT
CATSRGQLTGELFF
>TRBJ2-2|.|TRBD2|TRBV7-6
TGTGCCAGCAGTTCTAGCGGGGGGCCCGGGGAGCTGTTTTTT
CASSSSGGPGELFF
>TRBJ1-2|.|.|TRBV21-1
TGTGCCAGCAGCAAAATTTTGATCGGGGGTAACTATGGCTACACCTTC
CASSKILIGGNYGYTF
>TRBJ2-1|.|.|TRBV3-1/TRBV3-2
TGTGCCAGCAGCCAAGTAGCGCGATCCTACAATGAGCAGTTCTTC
CASSQVARSYNEQFF
>TRBJ2-3|.|TRBD1|TRBV6-2/TRBV6-3
TGTGCCAGCAGTTACCTGGGGACAGCTACAGATACGCAGTATTTT
CASSYLGTATDTQYF
>TRBJ1-2|.|.|TRBV5-1
TGCGCCAGCAGCTTGGATACAAACTATGGCTACACCTTC
CASSLDTNYGYTF
>TRBJ1-2|.|.|TRBV15
TGTGCCACCAGCAGTGCCGGCGGATATGGCTACACCTTC
CATSSAGGYGYTF
>TRBJ1-2|.|.|TRBV12-3/TRBV12-4
TGTGCCAGCAGTCCTTCCGGGACCTATGGCTACACCTTC
CASSPSGTYGYTF
>TRBJ2-3|.|.|TRBV4-3
TGCGCCAGCAGCCTAAAGAGTGCTGCTAGAACTAGCACAGATACGCAGTATTTT
CASSLKSAARTSTDTQYF
>TRBJ1-2|.|.|TRBV7-9
TGTGCCAGCAGCAAAGGAGACAACTATGGCTACACCTTC
CASSKGDNYGYTF
>TRBJ2-3|.|.|TRBV5-1
TGCGCCAGCAGCTTGGATCGGGTGACAGATACGCAGTATTTT
CASSLDRVTDTQYF
>TRBJ1-6|.|.|TRBV7-9
TGTGCCAGCAGCTTACTCGGTTCACCCCTCCACTTT
CASSLLGSPLHF
>TRBJ2-7|.|TRBD1|TRBV12-3/TRBV12-4
TGTGCCAGCAGAAGGACAGGGGACTACGAGCAGTACTTC
CASRRTGDYEQYF
>TRBJ1-1|.|.|TRBV27
TGTGCCAGCAGTTTAAACACTTTCACTGAAGCTTTCTTT
CASSLNTFTEAFF
>TRBJ1-3|.|TRBD1|TRBV19
TGTGCCAGTAGTATAGTGGCCAGGGGGACTGGAAACACCATATATTTT
CASSIVARGTGNTIYF
>TRBJ2-7|.|.|TRBV6-2/TRBV6-3
TGTGCCAGCAGTTCAGCGTCTTCCTACGAGCAGTACTTC
CASSSASSYEQYF
>TRBJ1-5|.|.|TRBV19
TGTGCCAGTACCCTAAAGGGGGGTCAGCCCCAGCATTTT
CASTLKGGQPQHF
>TRBJ1-1|.|.|TRBV4-3
TGCGCCAGCAGCCAAGATCGATCCAGAACCGAAGCTTTCTTT
CASSQDRSRTEAFF